This T cell receptor beta chain was found in a study of blood T cell repertoires in COVID-19. Study in general: Italy, Spain and the United States were the sources of the convalescent and acute COVID-19 samples. PBMCs, B-cell-depleted T cells, or T cells provided the cDNA or gDNA that made up the material.

Source study methods: Nucleated cell counts were estimated from reference gene primer amplification. Assay: immunoSEQ multiplex PCR; the TCRdb copy retains only in-frame clones and omits some. The DNA gave D and trimming, while V, J and clone size come from that table. The table records under 100,000 clones, about 90% of them present only once. The length of the CDR3 is 12 residues. The ends were cut back, 5 bases at V and 3 bases at J, with 8 bases in the middle. The germline V gene encodes CDR1 SGHTA and CDR2 FQGNSA. Material for sequencing was peripheral blood. The gene calls are TRBV7-2 and TRBJ2-7; no clear D. The clonotype originates from a male donor with acute or convalescent COVID-19. Here the CDR3 reads CASSAVLYEQYF. CDR3 nucleotides: TGTGCCAGCAGCGCAGTCCTCTACGAGCAGTACTTC.